Shown below are 12 T cell receptor delta chains from a single sample sequenced in a study of Vδ1+ human thymocytes. Findings of the study overall: Highly polyclonal TRG and TRD repertoires with Gaussian CDR3 length distributions appeared in thymus.

The antigens for these receptors are not known. The template was reverse-transcribed extracted RNA. Multiplex PCR used pooled V-gene forward primers and a constant-region reverse primer to amplify CDR3s. TCRdb reran clone calling via CATT on the multiplex PCR reads. The profile covers 22,000 or so delta-chain clones, with over 7% appearing a single time and less than 1% taken by the ten largest. Input material: Vdelta1+ gamma-delta thymocytes from the thymus. Indicated subset: FACS-sorted CD3+ TCRalphabeta- TCRVdelta1+ TCRVdelta2- thymocytes. The source is a child younger than two who had congenital heart surgery.

V is TRDV1 and J is TRDJ1; perhaps D is TRDD2 or TRDD3 (8 bases each). The J gene, missing from TCRdb, was assigned here through DNA to germline matching. Trimming stripped 0 bases from V and 0 bases from J, with 20 bases between. The CDR3 totals 19 residues. Germline V gene sequence: CDR1 TSWWSYY, CDR2 QGS. The CDR3 DNA is TGTGCTCTTGGGGAACTCCCCTTCCTAGTTGGGGGATACACCGATAAACTCATCTTT. Its translation is CALGELPFLVGGYTDKLIF.

This clone was seen a handful of times. J is TRDJ1 and V is TRDV1; 7 bases fit TRDD3. The CDR3 is 15 amino acids. The junction had 9 bases not matched to a gene; V was cut back by 8 bases and J by 0 bases. The germline V gene encodes CDR1 TSWWSYY and CDR2 QGS. The CDR3 loop reads CALLMWDTHTDKLIF. CDR3 DNA sequence: TGTGCTCTTTTAATGTGGGATACACACACCGATAAACTCATCTTT.

The chain carries TRDV1 and TRDJ1, with D perhaps matching TRDD3 (7 bases). V lost 5 bases to trimming and J lost 3 bases, with 25 bases between them. CDR3 size: 18 residues. From germline, CDR1 is TSWWSYY and CDR2 QGS. This CDR3 reads CALGIPNFLGGLADKLIF. The CDR3, as DNA: TGTGCTCTTGGGATTCCTAACTTCCTCGGGGGATTAGCCGATAAACTCATCTTT.

This chain joins TRAV29/DV5 and TRDJ1; 10 bases map to TRDD3. This CDR3 is built from 22 residues. CDR1 and CDR2 (germline): NSMFDY, ISSIKDK. The CDR3 protein is CAAGGGSYAYWGITEYTDKLIF. CDR3 DNA sequence: TGTGCGGCAGGCGGGGGTTCCTATGCGTACTGGGGGATCACCGAGTACACCGATAAACTCATCTTT. Full variable domain (missing parts from reference TRAV29/DV5 and TRDJ1): DQQVKQNSPSLSVQEGRISILNCDYTNSMFDYFLWYKKYPAEGPTFLISISSIKDKNEDGRFTVFLNKSAKHLSLHIVPSQPGDSAVYFCAAGGGSYAYWGITEYTDKLIFGKGTRVTVEP.

This clone was counted a few times. V is TRDV1 and J is TRDJ1, with TRDD3 identical over 13 bases. With V trimmed by 0 bases and J by 7 bases, 29 bases remained unmatched. The germline V gene has CDR1 TSWWSYY and CDR2 QGS. The CDR3 sequence is 24 residues long. In nucleotides, the CDR3 is TGTGCTCTTGGGGAACTAAGCTCCTCCGCGACCATATCCAACTGGGGGATACGATATAGTAAACTCATCTTT. It yields the protein CALGELSSSATISNWGIRYSKLIF.

The rearrangement links TRDV1 to TRDJ1; TRDD3 is a possible D gene (8 bases). There are 19 residues in the CDR3. From germline, CDR1 is TSWWSYY and CDR2 QGS. Between the trimmed V and J ends, which lost 4 bases and 3 bases, there was a span of 27 bases. The CDR3 here is CALGARPSCVLGGADKLIF. DNA of the CDR3: TGTGCTCTTGGGGCCCGGCCTTCCTGCGTACTGGGGGGGGCCGATAAACTCATCTTT.

This clone was picked up a small number of times. The chain recombines TRDV1 with TRDJ1; perhaps TRDD3 as D (5 bases). CDR3 length: 19 residues. CDR1 is TSWWSYY and CDR2 is QGS in the germline V gene. V gave up 2 bases and J gave up 3 bases, with 25 bases separating them. CDR3 region: CALGELMAPGTGRADKLIF. The CDR3 region has the DNA TGTGCTCTTGGGGAATTGATGGCCCCAGGAACTGGAAGGGCCGATAAACTCATCTTT.

This clone was detected a few times. The chain combines TRDV1 with TRDJ1; 8 bases are a match to TRDD3. Germline V gene lookup returns CDR1 TSWWSYY and CDR2 QGS. Trimming at V came to 2 bases and at J to 0 bases, leaving 11 bases not matched to a gene. The CDR3 spans 18 residues. Here the CDR3 DNA reads TGTGCTCTTGGGGAAGGTAATACCTCTGGGGGACACACCGATAAACTCATCTTT. Translating it yields CALGEGNTSGGHTDKLIF.

In this sample, this clone turned up a few times. The chain has TRDV1 and TRDJ1; 12 bases agree with TRDD3. Germline CDR1 TSWWSYY, CDR2 QGS. V shed 2 bases and J 0 bases; nucleotides not matched to a gene: 19. The length of the CDR3 is 22 residues. The CDR3 DNA reads TGTGCTCTTGGGGAAGCGGGAGTAGAGCACTGGGGGATACTCTTGTACACCGATAAACTCATCTTT. As protein: CALGEAGVEHWGILLYTDKLIF.

Details on this clone: In the same sample, other DNA sequences code for this CDR3. This chain uses TRDV1 with TRDJ1; D might be TRDD3 (5 bases). Germline CDR1 reads TSWWSYY; CDR2 reads QGS. Trimming left V 0 bases short and J 0 bases short, with 26 bases between. The CDR3 runs 21 residues. CDR3 amino acids: CALGELEERFQWGPYTDKLIF. The CDR3 DNA follows: TGTGCTCTTGGGGAACTAGAGGAACGGTTCCAATGGGGACCCTACACCGATAAACTCATCTTT.

This clone is labeled as medium-sized. The J gene is TRDJ1, the V gene TRDV2, with 7 positions matching TRDD3. The CDR3 sequence is 16 residues long. V was clipped by 0 bases and J by 0 bases; unmatched bases: 6. Germline CDR1 and CDR2: GEAIGNYY and EKD. The CDR3 nucleotides are TGTGCCTGTGACACCGCGGGGGATGGGGACACCGATAAACTCATCTTT. Translated, it gives CACDTAGDGDTDKLIF.

This rearrangement joins TRDV1 to TRDJ1, with 8 bases fitting TRDD3. This CDR3 has 18 residues. The trim removed 1 base at V and 8 bases at J, leaving 18 bases unmatched. Per germline, CDR1 TSWWSYY and CDR2 QGS. CDR3 loop: CALGEPPWGRRLGEKLIF. The CDR3 DNA reads as TGTGCTCTTGGGGAACCGCCATGGGGGCGTCGGCTGGGGGAAAAACTCATCTTT.